The source of this T cell receptor beta chain is a study of early T cells in non-severe SARS-CoV-2 infection. Study details: The input, bulk RNA from unsorted whole blood, was sequenced, and chains were unpaired.

This clonotype was seen only a few times. Tagging with unique molecular identifiers was applied to individual cDNA molecules. TCRdb re-called the 5' RACE reads through MiXCR, storing one row per CDR3 protein. The sample lists some 67,000 distinct CDR3 sequences, roughly an eighth occurring once. The CDR3 extends over 14 amino acids. The J segment lost 4 bases and the V segment lost 6 bases, leaving 7 bases of the junction unmatched. CDR1 and CDR2 from the germline V gene are SQVTM and ANQGSEA. The sequenced material came from whole blood. The chain employs TRBV29-1 and TRBJ2-1, with 9 bases fitting TRBD2. This TCR was sampled from an adult who was a healthcare worker with PCR-confirmed SARS-CoV-2 infection or an uninfected control (not recorded which). The CDR3 loop is CSVDSRGGYNEQFF. In DNA form, the CDR3 reads TGCAGCGTCGACTCGCGGGGGGGTTACAATGAGCAGTTCTTC.